A selection of T cell receptor beta chains follows, all from one sample in a study of blood T cell repertoires in COVID-19. Here immunoSEQ multiplex PCR was the method, and the copy in TCRdb shows in-frame clones only, minus some. The profile shows about 190,000 clones, roughly 82% of them singletons. The specimen sequenced was peripheral blood. These receptors originate from a woman aged 60-75 years with COVID-19, enrolled during active disease. The CDR3 runs from the conserved cysteine through the conserved F or W. D genes are given only for firm matches. Where a row states a size, it is once, few, many or the class of an expanded clone; other rows omit it.

DNA,CDR3,V,D,J,size
TGTGCCAGCAGTGATCTCAGGAGGGGAGATCATCAGCCCCAGCATTTT,CASSDLRRGDHQPQHF,TRBV6-1,.,TRBJ1-5,.
TGTGCCAGCAGTGGCAGACTAGCGGGACCCGGGGAGACCCAGTACTTC,CASSGRLAGPGETQYF,TRBV27,TRBD2,TRBJ2-5,.
TGTGCCAGCAGCCCGGCAGCAGACACCTACGAGCAGTACTTC,CASSPAADTYEQYF,TRBV7-9,.,TRBJ2-7,.
TGTGCCAGTAGTTTCGTCAGCGACACTGAAGCTTTCTTT,CASSFVSDTEAFF,TRBV19,.,TRBJ1-1,few
TGTGCCAGCAGTCACAGGGGAGCTAACTATGGCTACACCTTC,CASSHRGANYGYTF,TRBV28,TRBD1,TRBJ1-2,.
TGCGCCAGCAGCCAAGATGGGGAAGACAGGCCCCCCTATGGCTACACCTTC,CASSQDGEDRPPYGYTF,TRBV4-1,.,TRBJ1-2,.
TGTGCCAGCAGCCGGGGACTAGCGGGAAATCAAGAGACCCAGTACTTC,CASSRGLAGNQETQYF,TRBV7-9,TRBD2,TRBJ2-5,.
TGTGCCAGCAGCTTAAAAGAGAGCGGGGAGCTGTTTTTT,CASSLKESGELFF,TRBV7-6,.,TRBJ2-2,.
TGTGCTAGCAGCCGGCGGACAGGTCCGAATCAGGCCCAGTACTTC,CASSRRTGPNQAQYF,TRBV7-7,TRBD1,TRBJ2-5,.
TGTGCCAGCAGCTTAGGTCCGCCAGGGCTGAACACTGAAGCTTTCTTT,CASSLGPPGLNTEAFF,TRBV7-8,.,TRBJ1-1,.
TGTGCTAGTGGTTTGACCCGTGACAGGAACAGCTACAATGAGCAGTTCTTC,CASGLTRDRNSYNEQFF,TRBV12-5,.,TRBJ2-1,.
TGTGCCAGTAGTATTGTGGGACAGGGTACAGATACGCAGTATTTT,CASSIVGQGTDTQYF,TRBV19,TRBD1,TRBJ2-3,.
TGTGCCAGCAGTGAAGAGGGGGTTGTGAAATTCTTC,CASSEEGVVKFF,TRBV2,.,TRBJ2-1,.
TGTGCCAGTAGTCCCCATAGCGGGGGCAGCTCCTACAATGAGCAGTTCTTC,CASSPHSGGSSYNEQFF,TRBV19,TRBD2,TRBJ2-1,few
TGTGCCAGCAGCCAAGAGGACAGGGGAAACACCATATATTTT,CASSQEDRGNTIYF,TRBV3-1/TRBV3-2,TRBD1,TRBJ1-3,once
TGTGCCATCAGGTGGACAGGGGAGAGCACTGAAGCTTTCTTT,CAIRWTGESTEAFF,TRBV10-3,TRBD1,TRBJ1-1,.
TGTGCCAGCAGGACTAGTTCTTTTATTGCAGATACGCAGTATTTT,CASRTSSFIADTQYF,TRBV11-2,.,TRBJ2-3,.
TGTGCCAGCAGCCGAGGGGGGGACAACACTGAAGCTTTCTTT,CASSRGGDNTEAFF,TRBV11-3,.,TRBJ1-1,.
TGTGCCAGCGACTCAAATAGACTTTACTCCTACGAGCAGTACTTC,CASDSNRLYSYEQYF,TRBV28,.,TRBJ2-7,once
TGTGCCTCCGACAGGGGGAACAATGAGCAGTTCTTC,CASDRGNNEQFF,TRBV5-4,TRBD1,TRBJ2-1,.
TGTGCCAGCAGTGAAGCGGGGTGGGAGCGGAGCACAGATACGCAGTATTTT,CASSEAGWERSTDTQYF,TRBV2,.,TRBJ2-3,.
TGTGCCAGCAGCCCCGACAGGGGCCGCACAGATACGCAGTATTTT,CASSPDRGRTDTQYF,TRBV2,TRBD1,TRBJ2-3,.
TGTGCCAGCAGCCAAGTTCGGGGCTCCTACGAGCAGTACTTC,CASSQVRGSYEQYF,TRBV14,.,TRBJ2-7,.
TGTGCCAGCTCACCAGACAGGGGCTATGGCTACACCTTC,CASSPDRGYGYTF,TRBV18,TRBD1,TRBJ1-2,.
TGTGCCAGCAGCTTTACTAAACTGAACACCGGGGAGCTGTTTTTT,CASSFTKLNTGELFF,TRBV7-9,.,TRBJ2-2,.
TGTGCCAGCAGTCCCCACTCCGACTCCTACAATGAGCAGTTCTTC,CASSPHSDSYNEQFF,TRBV6-2/TRBV6-3,.,TRBJ2-1,.
TGTGCCAGTAGTATCCGGGACAGGGGCATCTACGAGCAGTACTTC,CASSIRDRGIYEQYF,TRBV19,TRBD1,TRBJ2-7,.
TGTGCCAGCAGCACTAGCGTCGACGAGACCCAGTACTTC,CASSTSVDETQYF,TRBV9,TRBD2,TRBJ2-5,once
TGTGCCTCAAAGGGGGGGGCGGCAGATACGCAGTATTTT,CASKGGAADTQYF,TRBV6-6,.,TRBJ2-3,.
TGTGCCAGCAGCTTCACAGGGAATCAGCCCCAGCATTTT,CASSFTGNQPQHF,TRBV7-2,.,TRBJ1-5,.
TGTGCCAGCAGGGGGACCTTAGCGGGACAGGGGGCTTTTAACACTGAAGCTTTCTTT,CASRGTLAGQGAFNTEAFF,TRBV6-4,TRBD1,TRBJ1-1,.
TGTGCCAGCAGTTTAATGATCTTATGGACACCGAACAAAAACATTCAGTACTTC,CASSLMILWTPNKNIQYF,TRBV27,.,TRBJ2-4,.
TGTGCCAGCAGCTTAGAGACTAGCGGGAGTTGGAGGGAAGAGACCCAGTACTTC,CASSLETSGSWREETQYF,TRBV7-6,TRBD2,TRBJ2-5,many
TGTGCCAGCTCACCACGTGTCCTCGGGGGTAGACGCAATCAGCCCCAGCATTTT,CASSPRVLGGRRNQPQHF,TRBV18,.,TRBJ1-5,.
TGTGCTAGCAGCACCGGGACAGGGGGGAACACCGGGGAGCTGTTTTTT,CASSTGTGGNTGELFF,TRBV7-7,TRBD1,TRBJ2-2,.
TGTGCCAGCAGCTTAAACCGGGTCGCGGGGTTGGCACCCCTCCACTTT,CASSLNRVAGLAPLHF,TRBV11-2,.,TRBJ1-6,.
TGTGCCAGCAGCCGGAAAGAGCGGGAGAGTGAGCAGTTCTTC,CASSRKERESEQFF,TRBV3-1/TRBV3-2,TRBD2,TRBJ2-1,.
TGTGCCAGCAGTTGGGACAGCAACTATGGCTACACCTTC,CASSWDSNYGYTF,TRBV12-3/TRBV12-4,TRBD1,TRBJ1-2,.
TGTGCCAGTAGTTCGGGGGAGACCCAGTACTTC,CASSSGETQYF,TRBV19,.,TRBJ2-5,.
TGTGCCAGCAGGGCGGTCGGGGGAGGTGAGCAGTTCTTC,CASRAVGGGEQFF,TRBV3-1/TRBV3-2,.,TRBJ2-1,.
TGTGCCAGCAGCTTCGACAGGGGGTATCAGCCCCAGCATTTT,CASSFDRGYQPQHF,TRBV2,TRBD1,TRBJ1-5,.
TGTGCCACCAGTGGACCGCCGGGGGAGGAGCAGTACTTC,CATSGPPGEEQYF,TRBV24-1,.,TRBJ2-7,.
TGTGCCAGCAGCTTAAAAGCGGGGGCTAACACCGGGGAGCTGTTTTTT,CASSLKAGANTGELFF,TRBV7-3,TRBD2,TRBJ2-2,.
TGTGCCGCGGGGAGTGCCCGAACTTCCTACAATGAGCAGTTCTTC,CAAGSARTSYNEQFF,TRBV5-4,.,TRBJ2-1,.